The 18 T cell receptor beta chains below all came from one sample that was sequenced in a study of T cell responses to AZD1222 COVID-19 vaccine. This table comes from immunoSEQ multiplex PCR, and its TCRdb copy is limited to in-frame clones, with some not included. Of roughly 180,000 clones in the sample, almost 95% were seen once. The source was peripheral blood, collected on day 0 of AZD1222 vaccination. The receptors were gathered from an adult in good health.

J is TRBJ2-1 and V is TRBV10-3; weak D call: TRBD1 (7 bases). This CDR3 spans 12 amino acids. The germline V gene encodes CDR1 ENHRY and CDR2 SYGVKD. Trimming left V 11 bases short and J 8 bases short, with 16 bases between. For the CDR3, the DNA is TGTGCCTGCGGAGGAGGGGGCGATGAGCAGTTCTTC. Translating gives CACGGGGDEQFF.

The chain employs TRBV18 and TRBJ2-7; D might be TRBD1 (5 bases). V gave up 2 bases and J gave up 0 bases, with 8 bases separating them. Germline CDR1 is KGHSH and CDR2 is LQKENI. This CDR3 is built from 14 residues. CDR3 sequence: CASSPRGSSYEQYF. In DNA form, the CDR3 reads TGTGCCAGCTCACCAAGGGGTTCCTCCTACGAGCAGTACTTC. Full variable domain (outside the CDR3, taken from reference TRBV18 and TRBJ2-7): NAGVMQNPRHLVRRRGQEARLRCSPMKGHSHVYWYRQLPEEGLKFMVYLQKENIIDESGMPKERFSAEFPKEGPSILRIQQVVRGDSAAYFCASSPRGSSYEQYFGPGTRLTVT.

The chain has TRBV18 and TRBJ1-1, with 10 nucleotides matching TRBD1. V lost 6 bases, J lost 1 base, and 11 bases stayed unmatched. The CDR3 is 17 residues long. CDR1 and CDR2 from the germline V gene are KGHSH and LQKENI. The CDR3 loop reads CASSFQTGGSGNTEAFF. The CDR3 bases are TGTGCCAGCTCCTTCCAGACAGGGGGCAGCGGGAACACTGAAGCTTTCTTT.

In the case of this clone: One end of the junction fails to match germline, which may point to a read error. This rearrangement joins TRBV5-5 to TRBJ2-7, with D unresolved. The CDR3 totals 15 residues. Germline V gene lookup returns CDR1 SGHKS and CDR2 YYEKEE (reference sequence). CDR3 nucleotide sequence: TGTGCCAGCAGCTTGGATGTAGGGCCACCCGTAGTTGAGGACTTC. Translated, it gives CASSLDVGPPVVEDF. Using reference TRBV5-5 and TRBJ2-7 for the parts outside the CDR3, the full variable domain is DAGVTQSPTHLIKTRGQQVTLRCSPISGHKSVSWYQQVLGQGPQFIFQYYEKEERGRGNFPDRFSARQFPNYSSELNVNALLLGDSALYLCASSLDVGPPVVEDFGPGTRLTVT.

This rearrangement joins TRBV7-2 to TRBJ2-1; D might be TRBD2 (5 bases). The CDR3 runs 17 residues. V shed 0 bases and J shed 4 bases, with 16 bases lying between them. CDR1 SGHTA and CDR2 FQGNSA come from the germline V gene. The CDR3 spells CASSLASAVAVYNEQFF. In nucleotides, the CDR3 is TGTGCCAGCAGCTTAGCTAGCGCCGTTGCTGTATACAATGAGCAGTTCTTC.

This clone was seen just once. This CDR3 is CASSIDGGLPGYTF. The CDR3 bases are TGTGCCAGTAGTATAGACGGGGGATTACCTGGCTACACCTTC. This sequence joins TRBV19 and TRBJ1-2, with D possibly TRBD1 on 5 matching bases. From germline, CDR1 is LNHDA and CDR2 SQIVND (reference sequence). V gave up 0 bases and J gave up 7 bases, with 12 bases separating them. This CDR3 has 14 amino acids. The full variable domain, its missing parts supplied by reference TRBV19 and TRBJ1-2, is DGGITQSPKYLFRKEGQNVTLSCEQNLNHDAMYWYRQDPGQGLRLIYYSQIVNDFQKGDIAEGYSVSREKKESFPLTVTSAQKNPTAFYLCASSIDGGLPGYTFGSGTRLTVV.

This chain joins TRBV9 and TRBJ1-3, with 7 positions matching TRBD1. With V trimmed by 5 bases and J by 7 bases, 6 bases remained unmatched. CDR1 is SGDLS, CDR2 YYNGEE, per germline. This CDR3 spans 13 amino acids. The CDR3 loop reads CASSSTGVNTIYF. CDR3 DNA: TGTGCCAGCAGTTCTACAGGGGTGAACACCATATATTTT.

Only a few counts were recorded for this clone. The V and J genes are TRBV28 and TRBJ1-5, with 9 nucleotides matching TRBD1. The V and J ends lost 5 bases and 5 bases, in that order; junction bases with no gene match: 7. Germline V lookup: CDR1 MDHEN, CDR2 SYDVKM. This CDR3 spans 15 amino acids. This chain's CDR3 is CASSPVTGGYQPQHF. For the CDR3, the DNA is TGTGCCAGCAGTCCCGTGACAGGGGGGTATCAGCCCCAGCATTTT.

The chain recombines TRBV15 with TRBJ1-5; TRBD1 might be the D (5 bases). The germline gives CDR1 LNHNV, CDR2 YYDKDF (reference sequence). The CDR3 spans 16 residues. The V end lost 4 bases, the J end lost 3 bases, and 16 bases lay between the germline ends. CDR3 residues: CATSTNRDGSNQPQHF. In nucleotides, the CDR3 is TGTGCCACCAGCACAAACCGGGACGGGTCCAATCAGCCCCAGCATTTT.

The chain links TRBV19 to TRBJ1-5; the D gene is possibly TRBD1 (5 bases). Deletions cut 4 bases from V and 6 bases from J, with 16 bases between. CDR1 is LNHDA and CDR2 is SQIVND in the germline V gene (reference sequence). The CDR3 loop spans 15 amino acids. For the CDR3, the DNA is TGTGCCAGTAGTAGTGGGAGTGGTGGGGGTCAGCCCCAGCATTTT. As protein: CASSSGSGGGQPQHF.

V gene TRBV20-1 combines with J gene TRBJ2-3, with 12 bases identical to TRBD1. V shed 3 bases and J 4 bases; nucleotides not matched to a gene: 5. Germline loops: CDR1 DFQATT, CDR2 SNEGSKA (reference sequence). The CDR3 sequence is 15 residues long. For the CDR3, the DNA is TGCAGTGCTAGTGTGGGACAGGGGGCATCAGATACGCAGTATTTT. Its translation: CSASVGQGASDTQYF.

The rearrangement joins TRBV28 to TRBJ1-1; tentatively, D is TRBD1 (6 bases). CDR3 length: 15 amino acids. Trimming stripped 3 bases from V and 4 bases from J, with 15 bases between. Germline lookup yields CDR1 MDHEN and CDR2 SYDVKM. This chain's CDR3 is CASSFRGIRGTEAFF. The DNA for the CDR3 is TGTGCCAGCAGTTTTAGGGGGATCCGCGGCACTGAAGCTTTCTTT.

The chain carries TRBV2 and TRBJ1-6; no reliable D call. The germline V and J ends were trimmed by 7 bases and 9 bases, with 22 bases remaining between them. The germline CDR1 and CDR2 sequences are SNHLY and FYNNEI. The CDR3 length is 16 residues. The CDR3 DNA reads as TGTGCCAGCACCCGAAGAGGAGGCATTCCGGGTTCACCCCTCCACTTT. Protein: CASTRRGGIPGSPLHF.

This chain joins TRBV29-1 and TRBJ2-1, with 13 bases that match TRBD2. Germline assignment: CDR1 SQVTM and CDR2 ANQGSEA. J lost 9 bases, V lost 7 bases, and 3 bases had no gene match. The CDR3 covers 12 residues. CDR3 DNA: TGCAGCGCAGGACTAGCGGGAGCTGAGCAGTTCTTC. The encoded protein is CSAGLAGAEQFF.

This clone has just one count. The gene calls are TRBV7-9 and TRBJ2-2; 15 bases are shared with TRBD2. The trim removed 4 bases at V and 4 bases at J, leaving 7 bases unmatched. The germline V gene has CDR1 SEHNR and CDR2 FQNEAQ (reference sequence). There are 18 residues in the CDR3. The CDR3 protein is CASSSWTSGRVGTGELFF. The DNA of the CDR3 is TGTGCCAGCAGCTCATGGACTAGCGGGAGGGTGGGCACCGGGGAGCTGTTTTTT. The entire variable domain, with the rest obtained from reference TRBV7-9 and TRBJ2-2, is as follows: DTGVSQNPRHKITKRGQNVTFRCDPISEHNRLYWYRQTLGQGPEFLTYFQNEAQLEKSRLLSDRFSAERPKGSFSTLEIQRTEQGDSAMYLCASSSWTSGRVGTGELFFGEGSRLTVL.

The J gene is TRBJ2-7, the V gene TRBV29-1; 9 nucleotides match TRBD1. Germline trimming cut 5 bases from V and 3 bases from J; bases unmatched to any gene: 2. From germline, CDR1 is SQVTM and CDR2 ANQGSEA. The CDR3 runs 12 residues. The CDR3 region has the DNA TGCAGCGTTAACAGGGGGCTCTACGAGCAGTACTTC. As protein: CSVNRGLYEQYF.

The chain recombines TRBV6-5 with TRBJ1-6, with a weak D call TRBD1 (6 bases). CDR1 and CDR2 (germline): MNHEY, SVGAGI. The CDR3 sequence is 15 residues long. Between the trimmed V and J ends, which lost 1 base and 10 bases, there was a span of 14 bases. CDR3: CASSYWGRGGSPLHF. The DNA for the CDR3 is TGTGCCAGCAGTTACTGGGGCAGGGGTGGATCACCCCTCCACTTT.

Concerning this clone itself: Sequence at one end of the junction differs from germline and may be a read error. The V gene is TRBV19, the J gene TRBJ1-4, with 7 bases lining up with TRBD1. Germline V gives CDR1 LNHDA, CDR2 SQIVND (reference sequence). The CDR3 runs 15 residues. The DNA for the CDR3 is TGTGCCAGTAGTGCCTGGGGACAGACTACTGAAAAACTGTTTTTT. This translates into CASSAWGQTTEKLFF. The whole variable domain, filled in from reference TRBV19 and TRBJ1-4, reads DGGITQSPKYLFRKEGQNVTLSCEQNLNHDAMYWYRQDPGQGLRLIYYSQIVNDFQKGDIAEGYSVSREKKESFPLTVTSAQKNPTAFYLCASSAWGQTTEKLFFGSGTQLSVL.